One and the same sample provided the 28 T cell receptor beta chains below, sequenced in a study of blood T cell repertoires in COVID-19 (dated by TCRdb to 2020 to 2021). Libraries were prepared through the immunoSEQ multiplex PCR assay. Held by TCRdb, this immuneACCESS table contains in-frame sequences only and omits some clones. Under half of the omission traces to an unresolved V gene where checked; the cause of the rest is unknown. The sample has 200,000 to 300,000 clones on record, 80% to 90% of them singletons. The ten largest clones represent around 2.4% of the sample. The sample was peripheral blood. Receptor source: a man aged 40-49 years who had recovered from COVID-19.

The V gene is TRBV12-5, the J gene TRBJ2-7; D uncertain. Germline assignment: CDR1 LGHNT and CDR2 FRNRAP. CDR3 length: 11 residues. V was pared by 1 base and J by 9 bases, with 7 bases between. CDR3 protein: CASGLDIGQYF. The CDR3 DNA is TGTGCTAGTGGTTTGGATATCGGGCAGTACTTC.

The chain has TRBV2 and TRBJ1-1; the match to TRBD1 covers 8 bases. This CDR3 has 13 amino acids. Losses at the gene ends were 6 bases for V and 4 bases for J; bases not matched to a gene: 4. The germline gives CDR1 SNHLY, CDR2 FYNNEI. This CDR3 is CASRDRETTEAFF. The CDR3 DNA follows: TGTGCCAGCAGGGACAGGGAGACCACTGAAGCTTTCTTT.

The rearrangement joins TRBV2 to TRBJ1-4; 8 positions agree with TRBD1. Trimming removed 5 bases from V and 6 bases from J; junction bases left unmatched: 2. The CDR3 has 13 amino acids. Looked up from germline, CDR1 is SNHLY and CDR2 is FYNNEI. CDR3 DNA: TGTGCCAGCAGTACAGGGGGGGATGAAAAACTGTTTTTT. Encoded protein: CASSTGGDEKLFF.

The chain combines TRBV9 with TRBJ1-6; D remains ambiguous. The CDR3 consists of 13 residues. Germline CDR1 SGDLS, CDR2 YYNGEE. The V gene lost 0 bases and the J gene lost 6 bases, with 4 bases spanning the gap. The CDR3 protein is CASSVGANSPLHF. DNA of the CDR3: TGTGCCAGCAGCGTAGGGGCTAATTCACCCCTCCACTTT.

This clone showed up just once. This chain connects TRBV2 to TRBJ2-7, with TRBD1 as a possible D gene (6 bases). Germline CDR1 is SNHLY and CDR2 is FYNNEI. The CDR3 runs to 15 residues. V lost 3 bases and J lost 2, with 14 bases in between. Written as DNA, the CDR3 is TGTGCCAGCAGTGATTATAGGGGACACACCTACGAGCAGTACTTC. Its protein product is CASSDYRGHTYEQYF.

The rearrangement uses TRBV15 and TRBJ2-1, with 11 positions matching TRBD2. Germline CDR1 reads LNHNV; CDR2 reads YYDKDF (reference sequence). Trimming cost V 1 base and J 8 bases; bases outside gene matches: 10. The CDR3 spans 17 residues. CDR3: CATSRGSRLAGWYEQFF. In DNA, the CDR3 is TGTGCCACCAGCAGAGGATCTCGACTAGCGGGATGGTATGAGCAGTTCTTC.

The chain carries TRBV27 and TRBJ1-5, with 10 nucleotides matching TRBD1. The CDR3 loop spans 15 amino acids. Germline V gene data show CDR1 as MNHEY and CDR2 as SMNVEV (reference sequence). V shed 6 bases, J shed 2 bases, and the junction held 4 bases outside the gene matches. The CDR3, as DNA: TGTGCCAGCAGAGCCGGGACAGGGGGCAATCAGCCCCAGCATTTT. As protein: CASRAGTGGNQPQHF.

The chain uses TRBV6-5 and TRBJ2-1; the match to TRBD1 covers 11 bases. The CDR3 has 13 residues. Unmatched junction bases numbered 5, after V lost 7 bases and J lost 9 bases. CDR1 and CDR2 (germline): MNHEY, SVGAGI. CDR3 sequence: CASTRDRGTEQFF. DNA for the CDR3: TGTGCCAGCACTCGGGACAGGGGGACTGAGCAGTTCTTC.

The chain employs TRBV18 and TRBJ1-4; 10 bases are shared with TRBD1. Germline CDR1 KGHSH, CDR2 LQKENI. The CDR3 runs 15 residues. V was clipped by 3 bases and J by 4 bases; unmatched bases: 2. The CDR3 DNA reads as TGTGCCAGCTCACCCTGGGACAGGGGTAATGAAAAACTGTTTTTT. The encoded protein is CASSPWDRGNEKLFF.

The CDR3 nucleotides read TGTGCCAGCAGAGAAAGAGGACTAGCGGTGGATACGCAGTATTTT. The encoded protein is CASRERGLAVDTQYF. The genes are TRBV2 and TRBJ2-3, with 10 bases matching TRBD2. This CDR3 region has 15 residues. V gave up 6 bases and J gave up 6 bases; unmatched junction bases: 9. Germline V gene sequence: CDR1 SNHLY, CDR2 FYNNEI.

The rearrangement links TRBV19 to TRBJ1-3; tentative D call: TRBD1 (5 bases). Germline CDR1 is LNHDA and CDR2 is SQIVND (reference sequence). Trimming stripped 3 bases from V and 1 base from J, with 13 bases between. This CDR3 contains 16 residues. Here the CDR3 DNA reads TGTGCCAGTAGTATTGACAGCCTCTGGTCTGGAAACACCATATATTTT. It encodes CASSIDSLWSGNTIYF.

The gene calls are TRBV5-1 and TRBJ2-3, with D unclear. Trimming cost V 5 bases and J 0 bases, with 7 bases left between them. The CDR3 is 13 amino acids. Germline V CDR1 and CDR2: SGHRS, YFSETQ. The CDR3 here is CASRLGSTDTQYF. DNA for the CDR3: TGCGCCAGCAGACTCGGTAGCACAGATACGCAGTATTTT.

V gene TRBV5-4 combines with J gene TRBJ2-3, with 9 bases that match TRBD2. The CDR3 loop spans 16 amino acids. The V gene's germline CDR1 is SGHNT and CDR2 YYREEE (reference sequence). V dropped 0 bases and J dropped 0; count of bases not matched to a gene: 2. The CDR3 is CASSLGLAASTDTQYF. The DNA for the CDR3 is TGTGCCAGCAGCTTGGGACTAGCGGCAAGCACAGATACGCAGTATTTT.

V usage is TRBV7-8 and J usage is TRBJ1-1; the D is unclear. The CDR3 extends over 15 amino acids. From germline, CDR1 is SGHVS and CDR2 FQNEAQ. Between the trimmed V and J ends, which lost 5 bases and 1 base, there was a span of 14 bases. CDR3 sequence (DNA): TGTGCCAGCAGCCCCCAGGCCCTTGCGAACACTGAAGCTTTCTTT. It yields the protein CASSPQALANTEAFF.

The V call is TRBV27, the J call TRBJ2-3; D remains unclear. V was cut by 1 base and J by 3 bases, with 17 bases left in between. The CDR3 runs to 17 residues. Germline-derived CDR1 and CDR2 are MNHEY and SMNVEV (reference sequence). For the CDR3, the DNA is TGTGCCAGCAGTTTATTCACAGAGACCGGAAAAACAGATACGCAGTATTTT. This codes for CASSLFTETGKTDTQYF.

The chain combines TRBV29-1 with TRBJ2-3; 8 bases match TRBD2. Looked up from germline, CDR1 is SQVTM and CDR2 is ANQGSEA. Trimming cost V 1 base and J 2 bases; bases outside gene matches: 14. The CDR3 has 18 residues. DNA for the CDR3: TGCAGCGTTGAAGGGGATCTATTTACGGGGGGGCCCACAGATACGCAGTATTTT. Protein: CSVEGDLFTGGPTDTQYF.

The gene calls are TRBV4-3 and TRBJ2-3; TRBD2 agrees at 10 bases. V gave up 2 bases and J gave up 3 bases; unmatched junction bases: 5. This CDR3 has 16 residues. The germline CDR1 and CDR2 sequences are LGHNA and YSLEER. The CDR3 DNA follows: TGCGCCAGCAGCCAATCCAGCGGGGGGGCGACAGATACGCAGTATTTT. Its translation: CASSQSSGGATDTQYF.

This chain joins TRBV6-5 and TRBJ2-1; TRBD2 aligns across 8 bases. Germline V gives CDR1 MNHEY, CDR2 SVGAGI. The V and J ends lost 5 bases and 9 bases, in that order; junction bases with no gene match: 12. The CDR3 contains 15 residues. The CDR3 DNA follows: TGTGCCAGCAGTCGAGTCCCGGGACTAGGCGGTGAGCAGTTCTTC. Amino acids: CASSRVPGLGGEQFF.

The chain carries TRBV6-5 and TRBJ1-5; 7 bases line up with TRBD1. CDR3 length: 13 residues. CDR1 is MNHEY, CDR2 SVGAGI, per germline. Trimming took 11 bases from V and 3 from J; bases not matched to a gene: 7. CDR3 coding DNA: TGTGCCTCCAACAGGGGCCTCAATCAGCCCCAGCATTTT. This sequence encodes CASNRGLNQPQHF.

The CDR3 reads CSVDTSELPYEQYF. CDR3 DNA sequence: TGCAGCGTTGATACTTCGGAGTTACCCTACGAGCAGTACTTC. The J gene is TRBJ2-7, the V gene TRBV29-1; D unresolved. V lost 3 bases and J lost 2, with 14 bases in between. Looked up from germline, CDR1 is SQVTM and CDR2 is ANQGSEA. The CDR3 totals 14 residues.

This clone was seen just once. The chain has TRBV27 and TRBJ2-7; tentatively, D is TRBD1 (6 bases). V was clipped by 7 bases and J by 5 bases, with 18 bases between them. The germline V gene has CDR1 MNHEY and CDR2 SMNVEV (reference sequence). The CDR3 consists of 14 residues. For the CDR3, the DNA is TGTGCCAGCAAAAGGGGGAGACAGATGCACGAGCAGTACTTC. It specifies CASKRGRQMHEQYF.

The chain joins TRBV10-3 to TRBJ2-5; perhaps TRBD2 as D (5 bases). Germline V gives CDR1 ENHRY, CDR2 SYGVKD. The CDR3 spans 16 residues. The ends were cut back, 2 bases at V and 4 bases at J, with 17 bases in the middle. The CDR3 nucleotides are TGTGCCATCAGTGAGCCATCCCAGGCGGGCGGAGAGACCCAGTACTTC. Translating it yields CAISEPSQAGGETQYF.

This clone was picked up one time. The chain recombines TRBV15 with TRBJ2-3, with D possibly being TRBD1 (5 bases). Trimming took 5 bases from V and 6 from J, leaving 15 bases between them. Germline loops: CDR1 LNHNV, CDR2 YYDKDF (reference sequence). The length of the CDR3 is 14 residues. CDR3 residues: CATSADSSLDTQYF. As DNA, the CDR3 is TGTGCCACCAGCGCCGACAGTTCGTTGGATACGCAGTATTTT.

This clone was counted a few times. This chain connects TRBV7-2 to TRBJ2-1, with TRBD1 matching over 8 bases. After removal of 5 bases from V and 15 bases from J, the junction contained 12 bases not matched to a gene. CDR1 is SGHTA and CDR2 is FQGNSA in the germline V gene. The CDR3 covers 13 residues. The CDR3 protein is CASSISTTGGRFF. The CDR3 DNA reads as TGTGCCAGCAGCATATCAACCACAGGGGGACGGTTCTTC.

To note about this clone: This sample also contains other DNA sequences that code for the same CDR3. V gene TRBV3-1 (or the pseudogene TRBV3-2) combines with J gene TRBJ2-3; the D is unclear. Germline CDR1 is LGHDT and CDR2 is YNNKEL (reference sequence). This CDR3 has 13 residues. V lost 5 bases and J lost 1, with 7 bases in between. This chain's CDR3 is CASSARGTDTQYF. The DNA for the CDR3 is TGTGCCAGCAGCGCCCGCGGCACAGATACGCAGTATTTT.

This chain connects TRBV5-4 to TRBJ2-5, with TRBD2 matching over 9 bases. Germline CDR1 reads SGHNT; CDR2 reads YYREEE (reference sequence). This CDR3 region has 16 residues. The trim removed 0 bases at V and 5 bases at J, leaving 8 bases unmatched. The CDR3 here is CASSLAGAGGKETQYF. The CDR3 bases are TGTGCCAGCAGCTTGGCCGGGGCGGGGGGGAAGGAGACCCAGTACTTC.

This chain connects TRBV19 to TRBJ1-4; maybe TRBD1 (6 bases). V dropped 3 bases and J dropped 6 bases, with 11 bases sitting between them. This CDR3 has 14 residues. Germline CDR1 reads LNHDA; CDR2 reads SQIVND (reference sequence). The CDR3 region has the DNA TGTGCCAGTAGTATGGGGACACGGTATGAAAAACTGTTTTTT. Encoded protein: CASSMGTRYEKLFF.

The chain recombines TRBV4-1 with TRBJ1-4; 8 bases are a match to TRBD1. V lost 1 base and J lost 6; bases outside the gene matches: 4. This CDR3 has 15 residues. CDR1 is MGHRA and CDR2 is YSYEKL in the germline V gene. CDR3 loop: CASSQAGTGDEKLFF. CDR3 nucleotides: TGCGCCAGCAGCCAAGCCGGGACAGGTGATGAAAAACTGTTTTTT.